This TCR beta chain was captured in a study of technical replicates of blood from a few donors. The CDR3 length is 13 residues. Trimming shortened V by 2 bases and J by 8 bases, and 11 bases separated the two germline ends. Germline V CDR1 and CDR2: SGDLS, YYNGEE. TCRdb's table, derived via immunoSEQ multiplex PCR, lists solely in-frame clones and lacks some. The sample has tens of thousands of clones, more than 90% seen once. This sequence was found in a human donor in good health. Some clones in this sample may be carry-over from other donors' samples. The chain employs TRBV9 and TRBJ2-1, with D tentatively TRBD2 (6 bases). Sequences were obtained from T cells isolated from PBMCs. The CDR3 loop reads CASSVGGRDEQFF. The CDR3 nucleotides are TGTGCCAGCAGCGTCGGGGGTAGGGATGAGCAGTTCTTC.